This passage covers 26 T cell receptor beta chains from one sample sequenced in a study of blood T cell repertoires in COVID-19. The method was immunoSEQ multiplex PCR; TCRdb's version includes in-frame clones alone and lacks a portion of them. The sample records some 260,000 clones, around 83% being singletons. Material: peripheral blood. Every receptor here comes from a man older than 75 with acute or convalescent COVID-19.

This clone was seen at least ten times. Distinct nucleotide sequences in the sample also encode this CDR3. The chain joins TRBV7-9 to TRBJ2-7; possible D gene TRBD1, 5 bases. Trimming took off 1 base at V and 2 bases at J, with 6 bases between the two ends. Germline V lookup: CDR1 SEHNR, CDR2 FQNEAQ (reference sequence). The CDR3 covers 13 residues. CDR3 nucleotide sequence: TGTGCCAGCAGCTTAGGCAGGGCCTACGAGCAGTACTTC. Its protein product is CASSLGRAYEQYF.

V is TRBV19 and J is TRBJ1-3, with D unclear. The V and J ends lost 5 bases and 4 bases respectively, with 15 bases between them. The germline CDR1 and CDR2 sequences are LNHDA and SQIVND (reference sequence). This CDR3 comprises 15 residues. This chain's CDR3 is CASSVRRSWGNTIYF. The CDR3 nucleotides are TGTGCCAGTAGTGTGAGGAGAAGTTGGGGAAACACCATATATTTT.

V and J are TRBV3-1 (or the pseudogene TRBV3-2) and TRBJ1-2, with a weak D call TRBD1 (6 bases). CDR3 size: 18 residues. V lost 4 bases and J lost 0, with 21 bases in between. Germline lookup yields CDR1 LGHDT and CDR2 YNNKEL (reference sequence). CDR3 region: CASSPLIPRDKANYGYTF. The CDR3 nucleotides read TGTGCCAGCAGCCCCTTAATACCCCGGGACAAAGCTAACTATGGCTACACCTTC.

The J gene is TRBJ1-5, the V gene TRBV2; 10 bases map to TRBD1. Germline CDR1 and CDR2: SNHLY and FYNNEI. Losses at the gene ends were 8 bases for V and 7 bases for J; bases not matched to a gene: 11. The CDR3 is 15 residues long. The CDR3, as DNA: TGTGCCAGCCGAGGGACAGGGGTTCAAGAGCAGCCCCAGCATTTT. Encoded protein: CASRGTGVQEQPQHF.

The chain has TRBV5-1 and TRBJ2-2; D is unresolved. This CDR3 is 13 amino acids long. Per germline, CDR1 SGHRS and CDR2 YFSETQ. The germline V and J ends were trimmed by 6 bases and 5 bases, with 11 bases remaining between them. The CDR3 nucleotides are TGCGCCAGCACAAGCAGGCCGACCGGGGAGCTGTTTTTT. Translating gives CASTSRPTGELFF.

This chain joins TRBV5-1 and TRBJ2-7; a weak D match, TRBD2 (6 bases). Germline-derived CDR1 and CDR2 are SGHRS and YFSETQ. V was cut by 4 bases and J by 4 bases, with 15 bases left in between. The CDR3 is made up of 14 amino acids. CDR3 region: CASSPTGVTYEQYF. CDR3 in DNA: TGCGCCAGCAGCCCAACGGGAGTTACATACGAGCAGTACTTC.

The chain carries TRBV7-9 and TRBJ1-2; 9 nucleotides agree with TRBD1. CDR1 is SEHNR, CDR2 FQNEAQ, per germline (reference sequence). The CDR3 consists of 14 residues. The J segment lost 8 bases and the V segment lost 5 bases, leaving 9 bases of the junction unmatched. The CDR3 here is CASSNMDRGHGYTF. As DNA, the CDR3 is TGTGCCAGCAGCAATATGGACAGGGGTCACGGCTACACCTTC.

The CDR3 DNA is TGTGCCAGCAGTTACGCGGGGGTTCACAATGAGCAGTTCTTC. Translation gives CASSYAGVHNEQFF. V and J are TRBV6-6 and TRBJ2-1, with TRBD2 identical over 7 bases. Germline CDR1 and CDR2: MNHNY and SVGAGI (reference sequence). The CDR3 has 14 amino acids. Losses at the gene ends were 2 bases for V and 5 bases for J; bases not matched to a gene: 3.

The J gene is TRBJ1-3, the V gene TRBV5-3, with D maybe TRBD1 (5 bases). TRBV5-3 is filed as an ORF, its function uncertain. V lost 3 bases to trimming and J lost 0 bases, with 10 bases between them. This CDR3 has 15 residues. CDR3 nucleotides: TGTGCCAGAAGCTCCGACGGACACTCTGGAAACACCATATATTTT. Amino acid sequence: CARSSDGHSGNTIYF.

CDR3 sequence (DNA): TGTGCCAGTAGGGACCGGACGGGAGGAGGTGGCTACACCTTC. This codes for CASRDRTGGGGYTF. The chain employs TRBV19 and TRBJ1-2; unclear D gene. V lost 6 bases to trimming and J lost 7 bases, with 18 bases between them. CDR3 length equals 14 residues. CDR1 LNHDA and CDR2 SQIVND come from the germline V gene (reference sequence).

The chain combines TRBV2 with TRBJ1-1; D not resolved. Trimming cost V 10 bases and J 3 bases, with 15 bases left between them. CDR1 SNHLY and CDR2 FYNNEI come from the germline V gene. This CDR3 has 13 amino acids. The CDR3 sequence: CAINLDRDTEAFF. DNA of the CDR3: TGTGCCATCAATTTAGATCGGGACACTGAAGCTTTCTTT.

This chain uses TRBV19 with TRBJ2-2; the match to TRBD1 covers 9 bases. The CDR3 consists of 13 residues. V lost 5 bases, J lost 5 bases, and 0 bases stayed unmatched. The V gene's germline CDR1 is LNHDA and CDR2 SQIVND (reference sequence). CDR3 in amino acids: CASSGQGTGELFF. In DNA form, the CDR3 reads TGTGCCAGTAGTGGACAGGGGACCGGGGAGCTGTTTTTT.

The CDR3 bases are TGTGCCACCAGTGCCGTGGACAGGGAAGAGACCCAGTACTTC. Residues: CATSAVDREETQYF. The rearrangement links TRBV24-1 to TRBJ2-5, with 8 bases aligning to TRBD1. V was clipped by 5 bases and J by 3 bases; unmatched bases: 4. Germline values: CDR1 KGHDR, CDR2 SFDVKD. The CDR3 runs to 14 residues.

J is TRBJ2-2 and V is TRBV15; no firm D call. This CDR3 region has 12 residues. Germline loops: CDR1 LNHNV, CDR2 YYDKDF (reference sequence). V lost 8 bases and J 3 bases, leaving 7 bases between the germline ends. This CDR3 is CATGLYTGELFF. CDR3 DNA: TGTGCCACCGGGCTTTACACCGGGGAGCTGTTTTTT. Using reference TRBV15 and TRBJ2-2 for the parts outside the CDR3, the full variable domain is DAMVIQNPRYQVTQFGKPVTLSCSQTLNHNVMYWYQQKSSQAPKLLFHYYDKDFNNEADTPDNFQSRRPNTSFCFLDIRSPGLGDTAMYLCATGLYTGELFFGEGSRLTVL.

The chain has TRBV2 and TRBJ1-5; D gene ambiguous. This CDR3 region has 13 residues. Per germline, CDR1 SNHLY and CDR2 FYNNEI. V was shortened by 5 bases and J by 4 bases, with 9 bases between the two germline ends. The CDR3 protein is CASSPRQNQPQHF. The DNA for the CDR3 is TGTGCCAGCAGTCCTCGTCAGAATCAGCCCCAGCATTTT.

Concerning this clone itself: In the same sample, other DNA sequences code for this CDR3. The chain links TRBV27 to TRBJ2-7; 12 positions agree with TRBD2. CDR1 is MNHEY, CDR2 SMNVEV, per germline (reference sequence). V lost 2 bases to trimming and J lost 2 bases; unmatched junction nucleotides: 16. The CDR3 totals 20 residues. The CDR3 loop reads CASSLIGRGGLAGGPYEQYF. CDR3 bases: TGTGCCAGCAGTTTAATTGGGAGGGGGGGCCTAGCGGGAGGGCCCTACGAGCAGTACTTC.

This sequence joins TRBV30 and TRBJ2-7; tentatively, D is TRBD1 (6 bases). Per the germline V gene, CDR1 is GTSNPN and CDR2 is SVGIG (reference sequence). Between the trimmed V and J ends, which lost 0 bases and 5 bases, there was a span of 11 bases. CDR3 length equals 13 residues. The CDR3 spells CAWSVQGINEQYF. The CDR3 DNA follows: TGTGCCTGGAGTGTACAGGGAATTAACGAGCAGTACTTC.

V gene TRBV24-1 combines with J gene TRBJ2-1; maybe TRBD2 (7 bases). The CDR3 is 20 residues long. CDR1 is KGHDR, CDR2 SFDVKD, per germline. V was pared by 4 bases and J by 0 bases, with 24 bases between. The CDR3 nucleotides read TGTGCCACCAGTGACCCCCGGGGAGGGGGGGCCCCTAGCTCCTACAATGAGCAGTTCTTC. Translating it yields CATSDPRGGGAPSSYNEQFF.

CDR3 in DNA: TGTGCCAGCAGCCAAGGCCTAATTTCACCCCTCCACTTT. The encoded protein is CASSQGLISPLHF. The chain links TRBV4-2 to TRBJ1-6, with D uncertain. With 1 base removed from V and 9 bases from J, the gap between germline ends came to 7 bases. There are 13 residues in the CDR3. Per germline, CDR1 LGHNA and CDR2 YNFKEQ.

A remark on this clone: Other DNA sequences in the sample encode the same CDR3. The rearrangement joins TRBV6-5 to TRBJ2-7, with 7 bases identical to TRBD1. V shed 0 bases and J 1 base; nucleotides not matched to a gene: 3. CDR3 length: 15 amino acids. Germline lookup yields CDR1 MNHEY and CDR2 SVGAGI. Written as DNA, the CDR3 is TGTGCCAGCAGTTACTCACGACAGGGTTCCTACGAGCAGTACTTC. It encodes CASSYSRQGSYEQYF.

This chain uses TRBV2 with TRBJ1-6; 7 bases are a match to TRBD1. This CDR3 has 14 residues. J gave up 6 bases and V 7 bases, and 6 bases lay outside the gene matches. Germline V gene data show CDR1 as SNHLY and CDR2 as FYNNEI. The CDR3, as DNA: TGTGCCAGCACCGGGACAGCGAGTAATTCACCCCTCCACTTT. Its translation is CASTGTASNSPLHF.

This clone was counted once. The chain joins TRBV18 to TRBJ2-3; 15 bases agree with TRBD2. Per germline, CDR1 KGHSH and CDR2 LQKENI. This CDR3 region has 19 residues. V dropped 0 bases and J dropped 6; count of bases not matched to a gene: 10. The CDR3 nucleotides read TGTGCCAGCTCACCACCATTTGGACTAGCGGGAGGGGCCGGCGATACGCAGTATTTT. This gives the protein CASSPPFGLAGGAGDTQYF.

The chain is built from TRBV27 and TRBJ2-5, with D maybe TRBD2 (6 bases). CDR1 and CDR2 from the germline V gene are MNHEY and SMNVEV (reference sequence). The CDR3 consists of 14 residues. Trimming stripped 6 bases from V and 2 bases from J, with 13 bases between. The CDR3 protein is CASSPRGWQETQYF. CDR3 sequence (DNA): TGTGCCAGCAGCCCTCGGGGGTGGCAAGAGACCCAGTACTTC.

V and J are TRBV5-4 and TRBJ1-3; the match to TRBD1 covers 7 bases. From germline, CDR1 is SGHNT and CDR2 YYREEE (reference sequence). With V trimmed by 3 bases and J by 2 bases, 5 bases remained unmatched. This CDR3 spans 15 amino acids. CDR3 region: CASSSPDRAGNTIYF. The CDR3 region has the DNA TGTGCCAGCAGCTCCCCCGACAGGGCTGGAAACACCATATATTTT.

This chain joins TRBV2 and TRBJ2-1; D possibly corresponds to TRBD1 (5 bases). There are 14 residues in the CDR3. The germline V gene has CDR1 SNHLY and CDR2 FYNNEI. The ends were cut back, 6 bases at V and 5 bases at J, with 14 bases in the middle. CDR3 protein: CASRTYGADNEQFF. CDR3 coding DNA: TGTGCCAGCAGGACCTATGGGGCCGACAATGAGCAGTTCTTC.

The genes are TRBV24-1 and TRBJ2-7; weak D call: TRBD1 (7 bases). CDR1 and CDR2 (germline): KGHDR, SFDVKD. The CDR3 spans 15 residues. Trimming took 2 bases from V and 3 from J, leaving 13 bases between them. In DNA form, the CDR3 reads TGTGCCACCAGTGATTCCCGGCAGGGGGGCTACGAGCAGTACTTC. Its translation: CATSDSRQGGYEQYF.